The rows below give T cell receptor beta chains drawn from one sample of a study of blood T cell repertoires in COVID-19. Profiled with immunoSEQ multiplex PCR; TCRdb holds only in-frame clones, not every one. Of almost 400,000 clones listed, roughly 89% are singletons. The material sequenced was PBMCs or T cells enriched from blood (not recorded which). These receptors all stem from a woman aged 25-40 years who had recovered from COVID-19. Both conserved end residues are part of each CDR3.

J,V,CDR3
TRBJ2-1,TRBV4-2,CASSPIGELAGGNEQFF
TRBJ2-3,TRBV9,CASSVLDRTDTQYF
TRBJ2-7,TRBV5-1,CASSMAGTGASEQYF
TRBJ2-6,TRBV3-1/TRBV3-2,CASSQGRGMEGANVLTF
TRBJ1-1,TRBV7-2,CASSQRTGENTEAFF
TRBJ1-2,TRBV6-6,CASSDRGPRGYTF
TRBJ1-5,TRBV4-3,CASSPSAGQGASQPQHF
TRBJ1-2,TRBV29-1,CSVAPGQGLGYGYTF
TRBJ1-3,TRBV6-1,CASSEAQIRSSGNTIYF
TRBJ1-1,TRBV30,CAWTVNTEAFF
TRBJ1-6,TRBV30,CAWSVRGTGWYNSPLHF
TRBJ1-1,TRBV6-5,CASSHRGANTEAFF
TRBJ2-1,TRBV5-1,CASSRTSGSNVEQFF
TRBJ1-1,TRBV10-1,CASSESGTGSAFF
TRBJ1-1,TRBV10-2,CATEGQGLITEAFF
TRBJ1-5,TRBV28,CASSSLADTGRGPQHF
TRBJ2-6,TRBV19,CASSIRTGKYSGANVLTF
TRBJ2-7,TRBV4-1,CASSQDVGRDYEQYF
TRBJ1-5,TRBV7-2,CASSQGFLSQPQHF
TRBJ2-1,TRBV5-4,CASSLDDRIYNEQFF
TRBJ2-2,TRBV5-4,CASSLVGAGGPRTGELFF
TRBJ1-3,TRBV19,CASSISSMRQGPGNTIYF
TRBJ1-5,TRBV19,CASRDRGQVSQPQHF
TRBJ1-6,TRBV4-1,CASSLGPGTGYSPLHF
TRBJ2-7,TRBV19,CASSIAGTSVSYEQYF
TRBJ1-2,TRBV4-1,CASSPWDRVDQDYGYTF
TRBJ2-3,TRBV7-5,CARSKRHLSTDTQYF
TRBJ2-3,TRBV7-3,CASSSLATSTDTQYF
TRBJ2-7,TRBV13,CASSPGRGGNYEQYF
TRBJ2-3,TRBV7-9,CASRDRQGVTDTQYF
TRBJ1-2,TRBV3-1/TRBV3-2,CASSPLLTGAYGYTF
TRBJ2-7,TRBV4-2,CASSQGTGRYEQYF
TRBJ2-5,TRBV9,CASSEGAGGPETQYF
TRBJ1-4,TRBV2,CASSIQANEKLFF
TRBJ2-3,TRBV30,CAWVNRGTDTQYF
TRBJ1-2,TRBV18,CASSPPAGGNYGYTF
TRBJ1-3,TRBV12-3/TRBV12-4,CASKSSGNTIYF
TRBJ1-5,TRBV9,CASSQTGNQPQHF
TRBJ1-4,TRBV19,CASRERQEKLFF
TRBJ1-2,TRBV30,CAWSGDRANYGYTF
TRBJ2-5,TRBV5-1,CASSFGGTSGGKRETQYF
TRBJ2-7,TRBV5-1,CASSLGQGIDEQYF
TRBJ2-7,TRBV14,CASSQLGTVGKKYEQYF
TRBJ1-1,TRBV18,CASSPPGQGGLNTEAFF
TRBJ2-2,TRBV24-1,CATSRGGLSTGELFF
TRBJ1-4,TRBV28,CASGSPTVHEKLFF
TRBJ2-7,TRBV19,CASSISGVTYEQYF
TRBJ2-1,TRBV5-6,CASSFAGGGRNEQFF
TRBJ1-1,TRBV12-3/TRBV12-4,CASSPTENTEAFF
TRBJ1-5,TRBV28,CASSDPGGPLPQHF
TRBJ1-2,TRBV18,CASSPRDGQNYGYTF
TRBJ2-7,TRBV7-8,CASSLVPGNYEQYF
TRBJ2-2,TRBV5-8,CASMTSAYTGELFF
TRBJ2-3,TRBV4-3,CASSQDHRGTDTQYF
TRBJ1-3,TRBV5-1,CASSRRTVNTGDTIYF